This T cell receptor (beta chain) was captured by sequencing in a study of regulatory T cells in long-lasting Graves disease. Study observations and caveats: The study examined only peripheral blood, not thyroid tissue.

Documented time point: newly diagnosed GD, antithyroid drugs for less than 3 months. RNA from PBMCs was the source of the TCR library. EDTA tubes were used for drawing around 9.7 milliliters of peripheral blood. CDR3-region Arm-PCR and iRepertoire HTBI primers produced the TCR beta libraries. MiXCR, run by TCRdb on the multiplex PCR reads, gives a single entry per CDR3 protein. The sample includes roughly 420,000 distinct CDR3 sequences, about a sixth of them seen just once. CDR1 and CDR2 (germline): MNHEY, SMNVEV (reference sequence). The CDR3 is 15 residues long. The trim removed 6 bases at V and 7 bases at J, leaving 5 bases unmatched. Ten or more counts support this clonotype. Its target is not known. The same data also contributed to another study, on T cells in Graves' hyperthyroidism and ophthalmopathy. That source notes: Clinical symptoms, serum thyroxine, TRAb, thyroid ultrasound and orbital computed tomography informed diagnoses.

The gene calls are TRBV27 and TRBJ2-1, with 14 bases lining up with TRBD2. The receptor's source is a woman in her late teens or twenties with Graves disease. Specimen: peripheral blood mononuclear cells (PBMCs), collected at new diagnosis, from a patient treated with antithyroid drugs. CDR3 sequence (DNA): TGTGCCAGCAGGCCGACTAGCGGGAGGGTTAATGAGCAGTTCTTC. As protein: CASRPTSGRVNEQFF.